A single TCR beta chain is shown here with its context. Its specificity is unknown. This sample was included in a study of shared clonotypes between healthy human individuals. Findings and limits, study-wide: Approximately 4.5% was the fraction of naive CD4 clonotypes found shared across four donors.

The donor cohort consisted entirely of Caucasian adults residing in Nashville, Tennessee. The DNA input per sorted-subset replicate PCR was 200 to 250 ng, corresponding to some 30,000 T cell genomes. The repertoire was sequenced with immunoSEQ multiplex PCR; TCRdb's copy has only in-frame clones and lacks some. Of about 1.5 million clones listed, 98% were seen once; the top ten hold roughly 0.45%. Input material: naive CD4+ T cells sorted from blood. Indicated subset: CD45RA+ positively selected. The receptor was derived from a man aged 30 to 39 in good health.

The CDR3 region has the DNA TGTGCCACCTTCAGGGGCGGGACGCCTTACGAGCAGTACTTC. This sequence encodes CATFRGGTPYEQYF. This chain uses TRBV6-5 with TRBJ2-7; D is tentatively TRBD1 or TRBD2 (6 bases each). This CDR3 spans 14 amino acids. The germline V gene encodes CDR1 MNHEY and CDR2 SVGAGI. Trimming shortened V by 10 bases and J by 4 bases, and 20 bases separated the two germline ends.